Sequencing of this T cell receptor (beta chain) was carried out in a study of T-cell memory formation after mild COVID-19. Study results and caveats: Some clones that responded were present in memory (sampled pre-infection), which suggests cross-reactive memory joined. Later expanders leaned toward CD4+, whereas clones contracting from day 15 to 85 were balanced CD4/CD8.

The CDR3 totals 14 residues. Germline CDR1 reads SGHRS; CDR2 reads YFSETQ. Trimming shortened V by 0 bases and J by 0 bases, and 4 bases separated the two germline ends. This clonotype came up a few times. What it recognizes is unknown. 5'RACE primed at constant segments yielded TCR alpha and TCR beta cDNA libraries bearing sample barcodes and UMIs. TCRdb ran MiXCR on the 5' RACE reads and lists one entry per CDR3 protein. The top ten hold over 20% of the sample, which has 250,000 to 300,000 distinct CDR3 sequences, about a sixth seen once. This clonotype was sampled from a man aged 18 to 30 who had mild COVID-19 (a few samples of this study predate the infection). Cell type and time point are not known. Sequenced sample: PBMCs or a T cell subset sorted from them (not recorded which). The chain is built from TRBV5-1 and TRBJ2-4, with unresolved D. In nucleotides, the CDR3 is TGCGCCAGCAGCTTGGAAGTAGCCAAAAACATTCAGTACTTC. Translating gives CASSLEVAKNIQYF.